Listed below are T cell receptor beta chains from one sample, sequenced in a study of blood T cell repertoires in COVID-19. Produced via immunoSEQ multiplex PCR; TCRdb's table is partial and in-frame only. The table shows around 330,000 clones, with approximately 88% occurring only once. The sequenced material came from peripheral blood. The origin of the receptors is a woman in her twenties or thirties with COVID-19, enrolled during active disease. Both conserved end residues are part of each CDR3. Fields, in order: D gene, J gene, V gene, clone size, CDR3 protein, CDR3 DNA. D genes are given only for firm matches. Only some rows state a clone size, as once, few, many or a class for expanded clones.

NA TRBJ1-5 TRBV19 NA CASSTTGYSNQPQHF TGTGCCAGTAGTACGACAGGATATAGCAATCAGCCCCAGCATTTT
TRBD2 TRBJ2-7 TRBV7-2 NA CASSLGGGALYEQYF TGTGCCAGCAGCTTAGGCGGGGGGGCCTTATACGAGCAGTACTTC
NA TRBJ2-1 TRBV2 NA CASSEFRENEQFF TGTGCCAGCAGTGAATTTAGGGAGAATGAGCAGTTCTTC
TRBD1 TRBJ1-2 TRBV18 NA CASSPRGQEDGYTF TGTGCCAGCTCACCACGGGGACAGGAGGATGGCTACACCTTC
TRBD1 TRBJ1-6 TRBV28 few CASSSGGGDGLALHF TGTGCCAGCAGTTCAGGGGGCGGGGACGGGCTTGCCCTCCACTTT
NA TRBJ1-5 TRBV7-2 few CASSYTPDQPQHF TGTGCCAGCAGCTATACTCCGGATCAGCCCCAGCATTTT
NA TRBJ2-7 TRBV3-1/TRBV3-2 NA CASSQGVPGHEQYF TGTGCCAGCAGCCAAGGCGTCCCAGGGCACGAGCAGTACTTC
NA TRBJ1-6 TRBV18 once CASSPAGPNNSPLHF TGTGCCAGCTCACCAGCAGGGCCCAATAATTCACCCCTCCACTTT
NA TRBJ1-5 TRBV19 NA CASSPSNQPQHF TGTGCCAGTAGTCCGAGCAATCAGCCCCAGCATTTT
TRBD2 TRBJ2-4 TRBV5-1 NA CASSLPSGVDNIQYF TGCGCCAGCAGCTTGCCTAGCGGGGTCGATAACATTCAGTACTTC
NA TRBJ2-1 TRBV5-1 NA CASSLSGLTEQFF TGCGCCAGCAGCTTGTCAGGGTTGACTGAGCAGTTCTTC
NA TRBJ1-5 TRBV21-1 NA CATIPAGAEQPQHF TGTGCCACCATCCCAGCTGGGGCGGAACAGCCCCAGCATTTT
NA TRBJ1-1 TRBV10-3 NA CAISANGNTEAFF TGTGCCATCAGTGCCAACGGGAACACTGAAGCTTTCTTT
TRBD2 TRBJ2-1 TRBV29-1 once CSGWVRGGLQLLDEQFF TGCAGCGGTTGGGTCCGGGGGGGGTTACAATTATTGGATGAGCAGTTCTTC
NA TRBJ1-2 TRBV29-1 NA CSVAGGENYGYTF TGCAGCGTGGCCGGGGGGGAGAACTATGGCTACACCTTC
NA TRBJ1-1 TRBV5-1 NA CASSFKARVNTEAFF TGCGCCAGCAGCTTCAAAGCTCGTGTGAACACTGAAGCTTTCTTT
TRBD2 TRBJ2-2 TRBV5-5 NA CASSLGLAGSYTGELFF TGTGCCAGCAGCTTAGGACTAGCGGGGTCCTACACCGGGGAGCTGTTTTTT
NA TRBJ1-1 TRBV4-2 NA CASSQGGGEAFF TGTGCCAGCAGCCAAGGAGGAGGTGAAGCTTTCTTT
TRBD2 TRBJ2-5 TRBV6-2/TRBV6-3 NA CASSWGGQETQYF TGTGCCAGCAGTTGGGGGGGGCAAGAGACCCAGTACTTC
TRBD1 TRBJ1-2 TRBV28 NA CASRLKAGTGVAYGYTF TGTGCCAGCAGGCTAAAGGCCGGGACAGGGGTGGCCTATGGCTACACCTTC
NA TRBJ1-4 TRBV6-5 NA CASSYSKRGGVGKLFF TGTGCCAGCAGTTACTCGAAGAGGGGAGGTGTTGGAAAACTGTTTTTT
NA TRBJ1-1 TRBV5-1 NA CASSPGGSTEAFF TGCGCCAGCAGCCCTGGGGGGTCCACTGAAGCTTTCTTT